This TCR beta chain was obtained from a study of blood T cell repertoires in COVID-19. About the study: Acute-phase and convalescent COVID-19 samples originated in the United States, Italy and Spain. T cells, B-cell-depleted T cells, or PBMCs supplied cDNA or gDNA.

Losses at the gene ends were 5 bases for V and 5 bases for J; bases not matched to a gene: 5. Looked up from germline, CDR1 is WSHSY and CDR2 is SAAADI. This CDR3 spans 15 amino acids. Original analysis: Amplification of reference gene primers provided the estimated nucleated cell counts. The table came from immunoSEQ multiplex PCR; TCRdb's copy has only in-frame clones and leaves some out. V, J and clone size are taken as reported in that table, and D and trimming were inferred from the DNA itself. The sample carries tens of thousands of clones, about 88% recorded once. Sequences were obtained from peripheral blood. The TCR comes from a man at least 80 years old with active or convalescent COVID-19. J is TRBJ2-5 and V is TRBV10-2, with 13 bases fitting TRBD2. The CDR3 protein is CASSWTSGGEETQYF. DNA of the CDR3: TGCGCCAGCAGTTGGACTAGCGGGGGTGAGGAGACCCAGTACTTC.